This T cell receptor beta chain was recorded in a study of beta chain features in type 1 diabetes (dated by TCRdb to the late 2010s). For the wider study: Patients and healthy donors did not differ in mean age, gender distribution, total cell number or subset yield. A total of 100 million to 140 million sorted cells were examined across all samples, and the number of cells per subset was strongly correlated with RNA yield. In the study, recently diagnosed type 1 diabetes patients and matched healthy donors were compared on the TCRB repertoires of their sorted circulating CD4+ T cell subsets. Whereas all 30 or so donors provided naive and central memory subsets, regulatory and stem cell-like memory subsets were isolated from just 8 patients and roughly 8 healthy donors.

All of the isolated RNA was reverse transcribed with the High Capacity cDNA Reverse Transcription Kit, so expressed TCRB transcripts were sequenced. Deep immunoSEQ sequencing was performed on naive, central memory and regulatory T cell samples, with an average of about 4 million total reads per sample. Sorted cells were lysed in RLT buffer, and RNA was extracted using DNase-treated RNeasy Micro or Mini kits according to cell number. Each cell subset was processed separately to prevent cross-contamination, with patient and healthy donor samples processed together. TCRB sequences were amplified from cDNA with the immunoSEQ multiplex PCR, producing 87-bp fragments spanning the CDR3 region. The amplicons were sequenced using the Illumina HiSeq platform. The paper's data handling went like this. PCR bias was computationally corrected using synthetic template baselines, reads within Hamming distance 2 were collapsed, and singletons that could not be merged were discarded. Reads were aligned to IMGT to assign V, D and J genes, CDR3 length, and insertions or deletions at six rearrangement sites. Clonotype counts were normalized to sorted cell number within each subset before computing true diversity and Gini coefficients with the tcR R package. Repertoire sharing was quantified using the overlap coefficient calculated on TCRB nucleotide sequences. Out-of-frame TCRB sequences from naive cells were analyzed to stand in for the pre-selection repertoire. TCRdb took over this immuneACCESS table, retaining in-frame rearrangements with V and J assigned. Such tables are incomplete; in checked studies, under half of the missing clones stem from an unresolved V gene, and the remainder is unexplained. That table gives V, J and clone size, and the DNA gave D and trimming. Within this sample are about 350,000 clones, with around a fifth of them counted one time only. The top ten clonotypes cover 0.035% to 0.055% of the sample.

Spanning cysteine to phenylalanine, the CDR3 consists of 15 amino acids. The read is trimmed to its CDR3 DNA, 45 bases read in frame from base 1. Trimming removed 0 bases from V and 0 bases from J, leaving 4 bases between the germline ends. The germline V gene provides CDR1 SGHRS and CDR2 YFSETQ. This clone occurred a few times. The antigen it recognizes is unknown. No qualities accompany the bases; no much larger clone lies one base away. Study-level results and caveats: In all four CD4+ subsets, TCRB CDR3 length was moderately but significantly shorter in type 1 diabetes patients. Because cDNA rather than genomic DNA was sequenced, highly expressing activated cells could have been over-represented, although no difference in activation and CD3 levels was found between groups. Shorter templates might be favored by PCR, yet because patient and control samples were amplified and corrected together, any such skew would affect both groups equally. Because small numbers of individuals were included in the HLA sub-analyses, any influence of HLA type on TCRB rearrangement was left unresolved. Naive, central memory and regulatory TCRB repertoires appeared more similar among patients than among healthy donors. At VDJ recombination sites, patients with type 1 diabetes made fewer insertions and deleted more nucleotides, a pattern implying thymic rearrangement abnormalities.

From each donor, a single peripheral blood sample of approximately 120 mL on average was drawn into heparinised tubes. A BD FACSAria II was used to sort naive, central memory, regulatory and stem cell-like memory CD4+ T cells with a panel that included CD45RO, CCR7, CD25, CD127, CD95 and CD27. Purity was above 95% for every sorted population. PBMCs were separated immediately by Lymphoprep density gradient centrifugation and were stained directly, without being cultured. Samples were stained and sorted in pairs, with one healthy donor and one patient per experiment, so that batch effects were minimized.

The sample was naive CD4+ T cells from blood. The label giving this sample's cell subset or site can be read as: true naive CD4+ T cells. The clonotype was recovered from a woman between 18 and 29 years old in good health. The sequence joins TRBV5-1 to TRBJ2-6, with no reliable assignment of the D segment. The CDR3: CASSLDTSGANVLTF. The DNA reads TGCGCCAGCAGCTTGGACACCTCTGGGGCCAACGTCCTGACTTTC.